The rows below give T cell receptor beta chains drawn from one sample of a study of vaccination effects on CD4 cells after COVID-19. Their antigens remain unidentified. The protocol was immunoSEQ multiplex PCR, while the TCRdb copy is restricted to in-frame clones and leaves out a portion. Of around 60,000 clones in the sample, 73% were seen once. The source was CD4+ T cells from PBMCs cultured with HCoV-229E spike peptides, collected after COVID-19 vaccination. Receptor source: a human donor who received a COVID-19 vaccine. CDR3s include the opening cysteine and the closing phenylalanine or tryptophan. The D gene is left open where the match is weak. Rows give clone size only sometimes, using once, few, many, or a class for an expanded clone.

>TRBD1|TRBJ1-4|-|TRBV19
CASSSSTGDNEKLFF
TGTGCCAGTAGCAGCAGTACAGGGGACAATGAAAAACTGTTTTTT
>-|TRBJ1-3|-|TRBV12-3/TRBV12-4
CASSAYSGNTIYF
TGTGCCAGCAGTGCATACTCTGGAAACACCATATATTTT
>TRBD1|TRBJ1-1|once|TRBV24-1
CATSDGTGRTEAFF
TGTGCCACCAGTGATGGGACAGGGCGGACTGAAGCTTTCTTT
>TRBD1|TRBJ1-4|-|TRBV9
CASSFRTGPNEKLFF
TGTGCCAGCAGCTTCCGGACAGGGCCTAATGAAAAACTGTTTTTT
>-|TRBJ1-6|-|TRBV19
CASSDLGVSPLHF
TGTGCCAGTAGTGATTTGGGGGTTTCACCCCTCCACTTT
>-|TRBJ2-3|-|TRBV2
CASNTHLTDTQYF
TGTGCCAGCAATACCCACCTCACAGATACGCAGTATTTT
>TRBD1|TRBJ2-3|-|TRBV7-3
CASSSGTGGDTQYF
TGTGCCAGCAGCTCCGGGACAGGAGGAGATACGCAGTATTTT
>TRBD1|TRBJ1-5|-|TRBV19
CASSILAAGGMIDQPQHF
TGTGCCAGTAGTATACTCGCGGCAGGGGGGATGATCGATCAGCCCCAGCATTTT
>TRBD1|TRBJ2-1|-|TRBV19
CATLTTGTGTNEQFF
TGTGCCACACTCACGACGGGGACAGGGACGAATGAGCAGTTCTTC
>-|TRBJ1-1|-|TRBV19
CASSHIDRNTEAFF
TGTGCCAGTAGTCATATAGACAGAAACACTGAAGCTTTCTTT
>-|TRBJ2-3|many|TRBV5-8
CASPNNPGETASTDTQYF
TGTGCCTCCCCGAATAATCCGGGGGAGACAGCTAGCACAGATACGCAGTATTTT
>-|TRBJ1-2|-|TRBV5-4
CASSPPRTLNYGYTF
TGTGCCAGCAGCCCGCCACGGACCTTAAACTATGGCTACACCTTC
>-|TRBJ2-2|once|TRBV7-8
CASSSPRGLSRTGELFF
TGTGCCAGCAGCTCCCCGCGCGGCCTGAGCCGCACCGGGGAGCTGTTTTTT
>-|TRBJ1-6|-|TRBV19
CASSPGSNNSPLHF
TGTGCCAGTAGCCCAGGGAGCAATAATTCACCCCTCCACTTT
>TRBD1|TRBJ1-1|-|TRBV12-3/TRBV12-4
CASRRDRRTEAFF
TGTGCCAGCAGAAGGGACAGGCGCACTGAAGCTTTCTTT
>-|TRBJ2-5|-|TRBV29-1
CSVARLKETQYF
TGCAGCGTTGCCCGATTGAAAGAGACCCAGTACTTC
>TRBD2|TRBJ2-5|-|TRBV5-1
CASSLDPLAGGLETQYF
TGCGCCAGCAGCTTGGATCCCCTAGCGGGGGGCCTGGAGACCCAGTACTTC
>-|TRBJ1-6|few|TRBV6-5
CASSPPIGLGSPLHF
TGTGCCAGCAGCCCACCTATTGGGCTCGGATCACCCCTCCACTTT
>-|TRBJ1-1|-|TRBV3-1/TRBV3-2
CASSHSLVLNTEAFF
TGTGCCAGCAGCCACTCCCTGGTTTTGAACACTGAAGCTTTCTTT
>-|TRBJ1-2|once|TRBV19
CASSFHRMLGYTF
TGTGCCAGTAGTTTCCACAGGATGCTAGGCTACACCTTC
>-|TRBJ1-6|-|TRBV3-1/TRBV3-2
CASSQSPETWDSPLHF
TGTGCCAGCAGCCAATCTCCTGAGACATGGGATTCACCCCTCCACTTT
>-|TRBJ1-5|-|TRBV19
CASWDGGPAYSNQPQHF
TGTGCCAGCTGGGACGGTGGACCCGCTTATAGCAATCAGCCCCAGCATTTT
>TRBD1|TRBJ2-1|few|TRBV3-1/TRBV3-2
CASSLQGKAEQFF
TGTGCCAGCAGTTTACAGGGGAAGGCTGAGCAGTTCTTC
>TRBD1|TRBJ1-5|few|TRBV30
CAAKQGARGNQPQHF
TGTGCCGCGAAACAGGGGGCGAGGGGCAATCAGCCCCAGCATTTT
>TRBD1|TRBJ1-5|few|TRBV3-1/TRBV3-2
CATHAGTGGDQPQHF
TGTGCCACCCATGCGGGGACAGGGGGAGATCAGCCCCAGCATTTT
>-|TRBJ2-2|-|TRBV24-1
CATSSPGANTGELFF
TGTGCCACCAGTTCGCCGGGGGCAAACACCGGGGAGCTGTTTTTT
>-|TRBJ2-2|-|TRBV19
CASYQFGTLEGRTGELFF
TGTGCCAGTTACCAATTTGGGACCCTCGAAGGGAGGACCGGGGAGCTGTTTTTT
>-|TRBJ1-1|few|TRBV7-8
CASSLQPHLSEAFF
TGTGCCAGCAGCTTGCAGCCTCATCTCAGTGAAGCTTTCTTT
>-|TRBJ1-1|-|TRBV21-1
CASSKRGGRVATEAFF
TGTGCCAGCAGCAAACGAGGGGGGCGCGTGGCCACTGAAGCTTTCTTT
>-|TRBJ1-3|-|TRBV28
CASRPQSALSGNTIYF
TGTGCCAGCAGGCCTCAGTCTGCGCTCTCTGGAAACACCATATATTTT
>-|TRBJ2-4|-|TRBV7-3
CASSPSGGNIQYF
TGTGCCAGCAGCCCGTCCGGTGGAAACATTCAGTACTTC
>-|TRBJ2-1|-|TRBV20-1
CSARDDGLRFF
TGCAGTGCTAGAGATGACGGCCTCCGGTTCTTC
>-|TRBJ1-2|-|TRBV5-1
CASSPDGGNYGYTF
TGCGCCAGCAGCCCGGACGGGGGTAACTATGGCTACACCTTC
>TRBD1|TRBJ1-5|-|TRBV3-1/TRBV3-2
CASSQAGQGNQPQHF
TGTGCCAGCAGTCAAGCTGGACAGGGGAATCAGCCCCAGCATTTT
>-|TRBJ1-2|-|TRBV10-1
CASSETAADRDGYTF
TGCGCCAGCAGTGAGACAGCAGCCGATAGGGATGGCTACACCTTC
>-|TRBJ1-1|once|TRBV7-8
CASSRVSGNTEAFF
TGTGCCAGCAGCCGCGTCTCCGGGAACACTGAAGCTTTCTTT
>-|TRBJ1-6|-|TRBV6-6
CASSSGYGARNSPLHF
TGTGCCAGCAGCTCAGGGTACGGGGCTCGTAATTCACCCCTCCACTTT
>TRBD2|TRBJ2-1|-|TRBV15
CATSRGGTSGGYNEQFF
TGTGCCACCAGCAGGGGAGGGACTAGCGGGGGTTACAATGAGCAGTTCTTC
>-|TRBJ1-1|-|TRBV12-3/TRBV12-4
CASSWVERGEAFF
TGTGCCAGCAGTTGGGTAGAGCGAGGGGAAGCTTTCTTT
>-|TRBJ1-5|-|TRBV12-5
CASGLVLDRKNQPQHF
TGTGCTAGTGGTTTGGTCCTGGACCGAAAAAATCAGCCCCAGCATTTT
>TRBD1|TRBJ1-2|few|TRBV7-2
CASSPARTGPYGYTF
TGTGCCAGCAGCCCTGCCCGGACAGGGCCCTATGGCTACACCTTC
>TRBD1|TRBJ2-1|few|TRBV4-1
CASSLPDRLHNEQFF
TGCGCCAGCAGCCTTCCGGACAGGTTGCACAATGAGCAGTTCTTC
>-|TRBJ1-2|-|TRBV27
CASSSDGTMGYTF
TGTGCCAGCAGTTCGGACGGGACTATGGGCTACACCTTC
>-|TRBJ1-6|-|TRBV9
CASSDGQLNSPLHF
TGTGCCAGCAGCGACGGACAGCTAAATTCACCCCTCCACTTT
>-|TRBJ2-3|-|TRBV29-1
CSVERVRTDTQYF
TGCAGCGTTGAAAGGGTCAGGACAGATACGCAGTATTTT
>-|TRBJ1-1|once|TRBV2
CATRMGTEAFF
TGTGCCACCCGGATGGGGACTGAAGCTTTCTTT
>-|TRBJ1-5|-|TRBV2
CASSGGSGNQPQHF
TGTGCCAGCAGTGGAGGGAGTGGCAATCAGCCCCAGCATTTT
>-|TRBJ2-2|-|TRBV5-1
CASSRDGDTGELFF
TGCGCCAGCAGCCGGGACGGCGACACCGGGGAGCTGTTTTTT
>-|TRBJ1-1|few|TRBV10-3
CAISESPSLNTEAFF
TGTGCCATCAGTGAGTCGCCCAGCTTGAACACTGAAGCTTTCTTT
>-|TRBJ1-5|few|TRBV6-6
CASSRRPNQPQHF
TGTGCCAGCAGCCGCCGACCCAATCAGCCCCAGCATTTT
>-|TRBJ2-3|-|TRBV5-1
CASSLGASPGTDTQYF
TGCGCCAGCAGCTTGGGCGCCAGCCCAGGCACAGATACGCAGTATTTT
>-|TRBJ1-6|-|TRBV24-1
CATSDRTVNSPLHF
TGTGCCACCAGTGATAGGACAGTTAATTCACCCCTCCACTTT
>TRBD2|TRBJ2-3|few|TRBV5-4
CASSLGAASGADTQYF
TGTGCCAGCAGCTTGGGGGCCGCTAGCGGGGCAGATACGCAGTATTTT
>-|TRBJ2-3|once|TRBV19
CASSLRTGTDTQYF
TGTGCCAGTAGTCTCAGGACGGGGACAGATACGCAGTATTTT
>-|TRBJ2-3|-|TRBV7-3
CASSLFHTNTDTQYF
TGTGCCAGCAGCTTATTCCACACAAACACAGATACGCAGTATTTT